Below, 10 T cell receptor beta chains from the same sample are listed, as sequenced in a study of blood T cell repertoires in COVID-19. Repertoires were generated with immunoSEQ multiplex PCR, while TCRdb's copy carries only in-frame clones and drops some. The repertoire holds some 110,000 clones, about 89% seen once, with 4% to 5% in the top ten. Sequenced: peripheral blood. These receptors all come from a man aged 40-49 years with acute or convalescent COVID-19.

This chain joins TRBV19 and TRBJ1-1; TRBD1 aligns across 7 bases. V trimming: 6 bases; J trimming: 4 bases; junction bases outside the gene matches: 8. Germline loops: CDR1 LNHDA, CDR2 SQIVND (reference sequence). The CDR3 is made up of 14 amino acids. CDR3 sequence (DNA): TGTGCCAGTAGATATACAGGGGTGGGCACTGAAGCTTTCTTT. It codes for CASRYTGVGTEAFF.

This chain uses TRBV18 with TRBJ1-2; D not certain. The V gene lost 3 bases and the J gene lost 0 bases, with 17 bases spanning the gap. The length of the CDR3 is 17 residues. In germline, CDR1 is KGHSH, CDR2 LQKENI. Written as DNA, the CDR3 is TGTGCCAGCTCACCGTATTCGCCGAACCTAGCTAACTATGGCTACACCTTC. Protein product: CASSPYSPNLANYGYTF.

The chain employs TRBV11-2 and TRBJ1-1; no firm D call. The CDR3 is made up of 12 amino acids. Germline CDR1 reads SGHAT; CDR2 reads FQNNGV. The V and J ends lost 1 base and 7 bases respectively, with 7 bases between them. The CDR3 nucleotides are TGTGCCAGCAGCTTAGTGGCAGATGAAGCTTTCTTT. Residues: CASSLVADEAFF.

The chain carries TRBV4-1 and TRBJ1-1; D not resolved. Trimming removed 4 bases from V and 1 base from J, with 7 bases in between. CDR3 length: 13 residues. Germline lookup yields CDR1 MGHRA and CDR2 YSYEKL. The CDR3 coding sequence is TGCGCCAGCAGCCGAGCTACGAACACTGAAGCTTTCTTT. Its protein product is CASSRATNTEAFF.

The CDR3: CASSPGDSLSGYTF. The CDR3 region has the DNA TGTGCCAGCAGCCCTGGGGACAGCTTAAGTGGCTACACCTTC. The chain employs TRBV7-9 and TRBJ1-2; 7 bases fit TRBD1. Germline CDR1 SEHNR, CDR2 FQNEAQ (reference sequence). The CDR3 extends over 14 amino acids. The V gene end was trimmed by 5 bases and the J gene end by 7 bases; junction bases not matched to a gene: 10.

This clone occurred a few times. CDR3 DNA sequence: TGTGCCAGCAGCTTAAGGACAGCTGTCTACATGGAGGATGAGCAGTTCTTC. This encodes CASSLRTAVYMEDEQFF. The V and J genes are TRBV7-9 and TRBJ2-1; possibly TRBD1 for D (6 bases). The germline V gene encodes CDR1 SEHNR and CDR2 FQNEAQ (reference sequence). This CDR3 has 17 amino acids. The V gene lost 2 bases and the J gene lost 8 bases, with 22 bases spanning the gap.

The chain recombines TRBV5-1 with TRBJ1-4; 7 nucleotides agree with TRBD1. This CDR3 comprises 14 residues. V lost 4 bases to trimming and J lost 7 bases; unmatched junction nucleotides: 7. Germline V CDR1 and CDR2: SGHRS, YFSETQ. CDR3 region: CASSIGQAGEKLFF. For the CDR3, the DNA is TGCGCCAGCAGCATAGGACAGGCGGGTGAAAAACTGTTTTTT.

The J gene is TRBJ2-6, the V gene TRBV5-6; weak D call: TRBD2 (5 bases). CDR1 SGHDT and CDR2 YYEEEE come from the germline V gene. This CDR3 contains 19 residues. The V gene lost 6 bases and the J gene lost 0 bases, with 22 bases spanning the gap. CDR3 protein: CASTLEGGLKNSGANVLTF. For the CDR3, the DNA is TGTGCCAGCACACTGGAAGGCGGACTCAAGAACTCTGGGGCCAACGTCCTGACTTTC.

V gene TRBV29-1 combines with J gene TRBJ2-3; 13 bases fit TRBD2. Trimming took 6 bases from V and 0 from J; bases not matched to a gene: 9. The CDR3 is 17 residues long. The germline V gene encodes CDR1 SQVTM and CDR2 ANQGSEA. The DNA of the CDR3 is TGCAGCGTGAGACTAGCGGGGGGAACCACTAGCACAGATACGCAGTATTTT. It yields the protein CSVRLAGGTTSTDTQYF.

The chain has TRBV6-2 or TRBV6-3 and TRBJ2-2, with 10 nucleotides matching TRBD2. V dropped 4 bases and J dropped 3; count of bases not matched to a gene: 5. The CDR3 covers 16 residues. Per the germline V gene, CDR1 is MNHEY and CDR2 is SVGEGT. This CDR3 reads CASSLSSGGYTGELFF. Here the CDR3 DNA reads TGTGCCAGCAGTTTATCTAGCGGGGGATACACCGGGGAGCTGTTTTTT.